Below, one T cell receptor (beta chain) is given with its context. The antigen it binds to is not known. No quality values exist for individual bases; no much larger clone is one base distant. This record comes from a study of blood T cell repertoires in COVID-19 (dated by TCRdb to the early 2020s). For context, the study as a whole: Collaborator samples came from the United States, Italy and Spain and covered acute and convalescent phases of COVID-19. The sample metadata nearly always contained a de-identified subject ID, COVID-19 status, age in years and sex. Where available, HLA class I and class II types were obtained from metadata supplied by the sample provider rather than from assay-based typing. The prospective study material was composed of cDNA or gDNA derived from T cells, B-cell-depleted T cells, or PBMCs. The samples were drawn from the first 160 participants of the ongoing ImmuneRACE study and from 950 to 1,500 subjects provided by 6 global collaborators. The repertoires were released in a freely available public database meant as a resource for research on the immune response to SARS-CoV-2. The dataset comprised deeply sampled blood TCRbeta repertoires from subjects exposed to, actively infected with, or recovered from COVID-19. What the authors observed across the whole study: Clinical and demographic metadata were provided uncurated, with the amount varying by source and participant.

The collaborating institutions used their own protocols to collect whole blood in K2EDTA tubes. For TCRbeta analysis, collaborators shipped samples as frozen whole blood, isolated PBMCs, or DNA extracted from either of those sample types. TCRbeta CDR3 regions were amplified from genomic DNA using the immunoSEQ Assay, a bias-controlled multiplex PCR. The authors' analysis ran thus. Within the assay, amplification of reference gene primers was used to estimate how many nucleated cells each sample contained. Sequence reads were collapsed and filtered to measure the absolute abundance of every unique TCRbeta CDR3 rearrangement. For each sample, productive Simpson clonality was calculated as the square root of Simpson's diversity index across productive rearrangements. The table comes from immuneACCESS by way of TCRdb, which keeps in-frame sequences with V and J called. Part of the clones is missing from these tables; in studies checked, under half for an unresolved V gene and the rest for unknown reasons. V and J calls and clone size follow that table, whereas D and trimming were derived from the DNA. This sample lists fewer than 250,000 clones; over 80% were detected once. More than 6% of the sample is in the top ten clones.

CDR1 and CDR2 were assigned from the germline V gene as SGHRS and YFSETQ. The germline ends are 18 bases apart after V is trimmed by 4 bases and J by 3 bases. From cysteine to phenylalanine, the CDR3 is 16 amino acids long. The retained sequence is limited to the CDR3, 48 bases, with the frame set at the first base. This TCR derives from an older woman with active or convalescent COVID-19. Specimen: peripheral blood. The rearranged chain carries TRBV5-1 and TRBJ2-3, with TRBD1 tentatively as D gene (6 bases match). The CDR3 reads as follows: CASSLQGRDGTDTQYF. The sequence in DNA is TGCGCCAGCAGCCTACAGGGCCGGGACGGGACAGATACGCAGTATTTT.